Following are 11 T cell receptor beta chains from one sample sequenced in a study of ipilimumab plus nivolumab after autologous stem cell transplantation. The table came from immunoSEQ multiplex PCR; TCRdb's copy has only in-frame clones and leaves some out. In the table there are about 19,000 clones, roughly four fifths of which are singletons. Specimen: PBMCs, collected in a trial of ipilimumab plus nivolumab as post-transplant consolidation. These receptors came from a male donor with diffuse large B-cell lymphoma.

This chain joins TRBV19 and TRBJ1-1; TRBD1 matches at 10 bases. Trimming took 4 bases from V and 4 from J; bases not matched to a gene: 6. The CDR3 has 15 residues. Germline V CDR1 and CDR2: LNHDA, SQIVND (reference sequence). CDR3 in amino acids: CASSRGTGEATEAFF. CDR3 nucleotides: TGTGCCAGTAGTAGAGGGACAGGGGAGGCCACTGAAGCTTTCTTT. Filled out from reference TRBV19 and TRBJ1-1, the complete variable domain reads DGGITQSPKYLFRKEGQNVTLSCEQNLNHDAMYWYRQDPGQGLRLIYYSQIVNDFQKGDIAEGYSVSREKKESFPLTVTSAQKNPTAFYLCASSRGTGEATEAFFGQGTRLTVV.

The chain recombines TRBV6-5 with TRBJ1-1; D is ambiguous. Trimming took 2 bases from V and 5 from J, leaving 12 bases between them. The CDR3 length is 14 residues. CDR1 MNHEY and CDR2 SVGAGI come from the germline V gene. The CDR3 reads CASSYSSGMTEAFF. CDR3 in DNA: TGTGCCAGCAGTTACAGTTCGGGAATGACTGAAGCTTTCTTT.

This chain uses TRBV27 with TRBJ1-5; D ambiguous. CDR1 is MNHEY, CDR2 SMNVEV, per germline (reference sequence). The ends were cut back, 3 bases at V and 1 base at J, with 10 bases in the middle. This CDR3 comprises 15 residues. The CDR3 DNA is TGTGCCAGCAGTTTTACCGGGAACAGCAATCAGCCCCAGCATTTT. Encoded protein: CASSFTGNSNQPQHF.

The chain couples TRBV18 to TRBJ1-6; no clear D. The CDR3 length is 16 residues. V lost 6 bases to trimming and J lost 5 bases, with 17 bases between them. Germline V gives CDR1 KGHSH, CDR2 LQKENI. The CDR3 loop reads CASSSQNRFNNSPLHF. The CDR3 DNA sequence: TGTGCCAGCTCGTCCCAAAACCGGTTCAATAATTCACCCCTCCACTTT.

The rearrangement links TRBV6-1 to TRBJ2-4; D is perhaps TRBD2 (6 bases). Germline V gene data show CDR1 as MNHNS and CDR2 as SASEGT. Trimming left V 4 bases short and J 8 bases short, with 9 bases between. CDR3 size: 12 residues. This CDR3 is CASSVGGYIQYF. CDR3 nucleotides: TGTGCCAGCAGTGTCGGGGGTTACATTCAGTACTTC.

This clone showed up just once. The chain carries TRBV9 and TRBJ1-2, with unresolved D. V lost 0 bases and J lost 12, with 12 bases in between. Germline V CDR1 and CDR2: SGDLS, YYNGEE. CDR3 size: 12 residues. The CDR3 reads CASSVVRGRHTF. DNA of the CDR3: TGTGCCAGCAGCGTAGTCCGGGGTCGCCACACCTTC.

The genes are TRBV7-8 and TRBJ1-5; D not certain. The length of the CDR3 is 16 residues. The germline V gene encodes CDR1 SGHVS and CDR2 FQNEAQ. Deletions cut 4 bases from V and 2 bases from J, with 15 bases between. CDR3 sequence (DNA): TGTGCCAGCAGCTCCCAATTCAACGGGGGCAATCAGCCCCAGCATTTT. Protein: CASSSQFNGGNQPQHF.

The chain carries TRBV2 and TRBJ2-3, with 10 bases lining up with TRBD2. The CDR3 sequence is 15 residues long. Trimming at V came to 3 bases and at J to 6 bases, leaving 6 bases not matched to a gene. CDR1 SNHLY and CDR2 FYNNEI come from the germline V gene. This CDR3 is CASSDLAGDADTQYF. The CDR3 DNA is TGTGCCAGCAGTGACCTAGCGGGGGACGCCGATACGCAGTATTTT.

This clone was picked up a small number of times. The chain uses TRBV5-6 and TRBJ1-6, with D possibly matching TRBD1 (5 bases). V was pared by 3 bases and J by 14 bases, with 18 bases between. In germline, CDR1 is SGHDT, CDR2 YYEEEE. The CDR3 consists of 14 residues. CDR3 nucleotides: TGTGCCAGCAGCTCCGGGACCCAATTTCGAGCCCTCCACTTT. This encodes CASSSGTQFRALHF.

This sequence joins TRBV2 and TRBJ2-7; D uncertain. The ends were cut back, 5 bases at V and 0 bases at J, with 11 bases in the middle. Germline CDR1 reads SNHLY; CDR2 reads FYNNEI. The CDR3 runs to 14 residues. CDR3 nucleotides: TGTGCCAGCAGTTCGGGCTCCCTCTCCTACGAGCAGTACTTC. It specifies CASSSGSLSYEQYF.

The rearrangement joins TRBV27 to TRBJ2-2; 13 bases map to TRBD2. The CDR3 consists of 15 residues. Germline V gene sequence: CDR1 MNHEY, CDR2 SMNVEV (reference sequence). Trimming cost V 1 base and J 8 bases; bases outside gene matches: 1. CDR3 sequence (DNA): TGTGCCAGCAGTTTATGGACTAGCGGGGGAGGGGAGCTGTTTTTT. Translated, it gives CASSLWTSGGGELFF.